The 11 T cell receptor beta chains below all came from one sample that was sequenced in a study of blood T cell repertoires in COVID-19. Clones were sequenced by immunoSEQ multiplex PCR, and TCRdb holds only the in-frame ones, with some missing. The data contain some 400,000 clones, around 91% of them singletons. Material: PBMCs or T cells enriched from blood (not recorded which). The receptors here all came from a young man who had recovered from COVID-19.

The chain employs TRBV4-2 and TRBJ2-1, with TRBD2 identical over 7 bases. Trimming removed 0 bases from V and 2 bases from J; junction bases left unmatched: 7. Germline loops: CDR1 LGHNA, CDR2 YNFKEQ. CDR3 length: 17 residues. CDR3 nucleotide sequence: TGTGCCAGCAGCCAAGACCTAGCGGTCATACCCTACAATGAGCAGTTCTTC. It yields the protein CASSQDLAVIPYNEQFF.

The rearrangement joins TRBV19 to TRBJ1-4; 9 nucleotides line up with TRBD1. Unmatched junction bases numbered 7, after V lost 6 bases and J lost 8 bases. The CDR3 consists of 14 residues. The germline gives CDR1 LNHDA, CDR2 SQIVND (reference sequence). The CDR3 reads CASRTGGAAEKLFF. DNA for the CDR3: TGTGCCAGTAGAACAGGGGGCGCGGCGGAAAAACTGTTTTTT.

In this sample, this clone turned up once. The chain is built from TRBV7-7 and TRBJ1-1; no reliable D call. The germline V gene has CDR1 SSHAT and CDR2 FNYEAQ (reference sequence). This CDR3 is 13 amino acids long. Trimming shortened V by 1 base and J by 3 bases, and 6 bases separated the two germline ends. In nucleotides, the CDR3 is TGTGCCAGCAGCTTAGACTCGGACACTGAAGCTTTCTTT. Translation gives CASSLDSDTEAFF.

The rearrangement joins TRBV5-1 to TRBJ2-2; D gene uncertain. Germline V gene lookup returns CDR1 SGHRS and CDR2 YFSETQ. The CDR3 consists of 14 residues. V was pared by 0 bases and J by 1 base, with 4 bases between. The CDR3 here is CASSLGQNTGELFF. Written as DNA, the CDR3 is TGCGCCAGCAGCTTGGGACAGAACACCGGGGAGCTGTTTTTT. Based on the CDR3 plus reference TRBV5-1 and TRBJ2-2, the full variable domain is KAGVTQTPRYLIKTRGQQVTLSCSPISGHRSVSWYQQTPGQGLQFLFEYFSETQRNKGNFPGRFSGRQFSNSRSEMNVSTLELGDSALYLCASSLGQNTGELFFGEGSRLTVL.

The genes are TRBV10-3 and TRBJ1-2; TRBD1 aligns across 8 bases. CDR1 is ENHRY, CDR2 SYGVKD, per germline. The CDR3 is made up of 15 amino acids. With V trimmed by 5 bases and J by 8 bases, 13 bases remained unmatched. CDR3 sequence (DNA): TGTGCCATCAGTATGAGTACGGGACAGGTTCTAGGCTACACCTTC. It encodes CAISMSTGQVLGYTF.

The chain has TRBV7-8 and TRBJ1-2; D is possibly TRBD1 (5 bases). Germline V gene data show CDR1 as SGHVS and CDR2 as FQNEAQ. CDR3 length: 15 residues. The ends were cut back, 5 bases at V and 2 bases at J, with 15 bases in the middle. CDR3 amino acids: CASSPKRDSNYGYTF. The CDR3, as DNA: TGTGCCAGCAGCCCAAAGCGGGACTCAAACTATGGCTACACCTTC.

The chain combines TRBV5-1 with TRBJ1-2; a possible D gene is TRBD1 (5 bases). This CDR3 spans 14 amino acids. Per the germline V gene, CDR1 is SGHRS and CDR2 is YFSETQ. V lost 5 bases, J lost 8 bases, and 19 bases lay in between. CDR3: CASRTTDSAGGYTF. DNA of the CDR3: TGCGCCAGCAGAACTACCGACAGTGCGGGGGGCTACACCTTC.

The chain joins TRBV6-5 to TRBJ2-7, with a tentative D call TRBD1 (5 bases). The CDR3 contains 14 residues. The V gene lost 2 bases and the J gene lost 5 bases, with 13 bases spanning the gap. Germline assignment: CDR1 MNHEY and CDR2 SVGAGI. CDR3 nucleotides: TGTGCCAGCAGTTACAGGCAGGGTATCAACGAGCAGTACTTC. This codes for CASSYRQGINEQYF.

V usage is TRBV11-2 and J usage is TRBJ1-4; 9 bases line up with TRBD1. Trimming took 3 bases from V and 7 from J; bases not matched to a gene: 3. CDR3 size: 14 residues. Germline assignment: CDR1 SGHAT and CDR2 FQNNGV. Written as DNA, the CDR3 is TGTGCCAGCAGCTTCGGGACAGGGCCTGAAAAACTGTTTTTT. Amino acids: CASSFGTGPEKLFF.

The sample holds one count of this clone. The genes are TRBV6-5 and TRBJ2-1; 8 bases agree with TRBD2. Germline V gene sequence: CDR1 MNHEY, CDR2 SVGAGI. The CDR3 sequence is 14 residues long. With 5 bases clipped from V and 4 bases from J, the junction kept 4 bases outside the gene matches. The CDR3 loop is CASSTSGGYNEQFF. The CDR3 bases are TGTGCCAGCAGTACTAGCGGTGGGTACAATGAGCAGTTCTTC.

The V call is TRBV18, the J call TRBJ2-7, with D unclear. With 1 base removed from V and 0 bases from J, the gap between germline ends came to 13 bases. This CDR3 has 16 residues. Germline values: CDR1 KGHSH, CDR2 LQKENI. Written as DNA, the CDR3 is TGTGCCAGCTCACCACGAGAGGATTTAAACTCCTACGAGCAGTACTTC. This gives the protein CASSPREDLNSYEQYF. The full variable domain, its missing parts supplied by reference TRBV18 and TRBJ2-7, is NAGVMQNPRHLVRRRGQEARLRCSPMKGHSHVYWYRQLPEEGLKFMVYLQKENIIDESGMPKERFSAEFPKEGPSILRIQQVVRGDSAAYFCASSPREDLNSYEQYFGPGTRLTVT.